These 11 T cell receptor beta chains were all obtained from the same sample, sequenced in a study of yellow fever vaccine responses in identical twins (dated by TCRdb to 2017 to 2018). The library relied on RT-PCR. The run used an Illumina HiSeq 2500. TCRdb reanalyzed the raw reads on its own, using fastp at Q25 for trimming and MiXCR for clone calling, and kept in-frame beta chains. Identical CDR3 proteins give one entry, which carries the most common genes and DNA. The sample includes several thousand distinct CDR3 sequences, with around 84% observed a single time. The ten largest clones capture roughly 1.2% of the sample. The specimen comprised T cells from blood (PBMCs), unsorted or a sorted subset (not recorded which), sampled before or after yellow fever vaccination (not recorded which). The receptors originated from a woman between 18 and 29 years old who received the yellow fever vaccine. Donor details come from another sample of the same person, matched by shared clones.

The chain uses TRBV11-1 and TRBJ1-2; D is unresolved. Between the trimmed V and J ends, which lost 5 bases and 8 bases, there was a span of 12 bases. Germline CDR1 reads SGHAT; CDR2 reads FQDESV (reference sequence). This CDR3 comprises 12 residues. This CDR3 reads CASSADLGGYTF. In nucleotides, the CDR3 is TGTGCCAGCAGCGCGGACCTTGGGGGCTACACCTTC.

This chain connects TRBV29-1 to TRBJ1-2; D ambiguous. The CDR3 is made up of 12 amino acids. Looked up from germline, CDR1 is SQVTM and CDR2 is ANQGSEA. Trimming removed 4 bases from V and 3 bases from J, with 9 bases in between. CDR3 bases: TGCAGCGTTGTTCGGTTGGACTATGGCTACACCTTC. Protein: CSVVRLDYGYTF.

This clonotype was detected only a few times. V is TRBV18 and J is TRBJ2-3, with a weak D call TRBD2 (7 bases). The CDR3 has 16 residues. The V end lost 3 bases, the J end lost 1 base, and 14 bases lay between the germline ends. Germline values: CDR1 KGHSH, CDR2 LQKENI. CDR3 sequence: CASSPAAGAGTDTQYF. Here the CDR3 DNA reads TGTGCCAGCTCACCGGCGGCGGGGGCGGGCACAGATACGCAGTATTTT.

This clonotype was found once. This chain connects TRBV29-1 to TRBJ2-3; D remains unclear. This CDR3 comprises 11 residues. Between the trimmed V and J ends, which lost 8 bases and 6 bases, there was a span of 12 bases. Per the germline V gene, CDR1 is SQVTM and CDR2 is ANQGSEA. CDR3 coding DNA: TGCAGCCAGACTTGGGTGGATACGCAGTATTTT. This translates into CSQTWVDTQYF.

The chain has TRBV12-3 or TRBV12-4 and TRBJ1-4; D remains unclear. V lost 2 bases to trimming and J lost 5 bases, with 3 bases between them. The CDR3 covers 12 residues. The CDR3 spells CASSLLNEKLFF. Written as DNA, the CDR3 is TGTGCCAGCAGTTTACTAAATGAAAAACTGTTTTTT.

Here the CDR3 reads CASSLQVNYGYTF. As DNA, the CDR3 is TGTGCCAGCAGCTTACAGGTCAACTATGGCTACACCTTC. The chain uses TRBV7-6 and TRBJ1-2; no definite D call. V was pared by 2 bases and J by 2 bases, with 6 bases between. Looked up from germline, CDR1 is SGHVS and CDR2 is FNYEAQ. This CDR3 contains 13 residues. The full variable domain, completed using reference TRBV7-6 and TRBJ1-2, is GAGVSQSPRYKVTKRGQDVALRCDPISGHVSLYWYRQALGQGPEFLTYFNYEAQQDKSGLPNDRFSAERPEGSISTLTIQRTEQRDSAMYRCASSLQVNYGYTFGSGTRLTVV.

The sample holds one count of this clonotype. V is TRBV2 and J is TRBJ1-4, with TRBD1 matching over 10 bases. This CDR3 region has 16 residues. The J segment lost 2 bases and the V segment lost 6 bases, leaving 6 bases of the junction unmatched. In germline, CDR1 is SNHLY, CDR2 FYNNEI. CDR3 sequence (DNA): TGTGCCAGCAGCCGACAGGGGGCGCCGACTAATGAAAAACTGTTTTTT. It specifies CASSRQGAPTNEKLFF.

The V call is TRBV3-1, the J call TRBJ2-3; TRBD2 agrees at 13 bases. Germline values: CDR1 LGHDT, CDR2 YNNKEL (reference sequence). The CDR3 extends over 15 amino acids. Trimming at V came to 3 bases and at J to 3 bases, leaving 0 bases not matched to a gene. CDR3 region: CASSQTSGGTDTQYF. The DNA for the CDR3 is TGTGCCAGCAGCCAGACTAGCGGGGGGACAGATACGCAGTATTTT.

The chain is built from TRBV10-3 and TRBJ1-1; 8 bases match TRBD1. Germline trimming cut 6 bases from V and 1 base from J; bases unmatched to any gene: 1. This CDR3 region has 13 residues. The germline V gene encodes CDR1 ENHRY and CDR2 SYGVKD. The DNA of the CDR3 is TGTGCCATCAGGGACAGGGCGAACACTGAAGCTTTCTTT. The encoded protein is CAIRDRANTEAFF.

This clonotype was seen just once. This chain links TRBV5-1 with TRBJ1-2; no firm D call. Germline V gives CDR1 SGHRS, CDR2 YFSETQ. This CDR3 is built from 15 residues. Trimming pared 1 base from V and 1 base from J, leaving 11 bases between. CDR3: CASSLNRVNNYGYTF. CDR3 DNA: TGCGCCAGCAGCTTGAACAGAGTCAATAACTATGGCTACACCTTC.

The chain has TRBV7-2 and TRBJ2-5; D not certain. V lost 0 bases, J lost 0 bases, and 8 bases lay in between. Germline CDR1 and CDR2: SGHTA and FQGNSA. This CDR3 has 15 amino acids. The CDR3 protein is CASSLAVTNQETQYF. For the CDR3, the DNA is TGTGCCAGCAGCTTAGCGGTAACAAACCAAGAGACCCAGTACTTC.